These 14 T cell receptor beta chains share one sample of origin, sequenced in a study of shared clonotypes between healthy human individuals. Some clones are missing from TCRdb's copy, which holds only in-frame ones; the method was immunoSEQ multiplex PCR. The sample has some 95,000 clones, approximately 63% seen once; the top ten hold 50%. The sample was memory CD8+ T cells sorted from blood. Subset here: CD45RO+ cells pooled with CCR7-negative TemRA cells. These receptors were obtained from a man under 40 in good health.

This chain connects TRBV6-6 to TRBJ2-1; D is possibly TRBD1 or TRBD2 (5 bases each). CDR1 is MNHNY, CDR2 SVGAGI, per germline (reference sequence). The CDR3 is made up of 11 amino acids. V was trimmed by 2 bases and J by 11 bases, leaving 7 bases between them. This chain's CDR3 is CASSYGGKQFF. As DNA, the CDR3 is TGTGCCAGCAGTTACGGGGGAAAGCAGTTCTTC.

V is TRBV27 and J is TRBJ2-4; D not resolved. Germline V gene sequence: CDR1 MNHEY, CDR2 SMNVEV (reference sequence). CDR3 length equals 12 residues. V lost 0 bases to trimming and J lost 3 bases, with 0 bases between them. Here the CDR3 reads CASSLSKNIQYF. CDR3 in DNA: TGTGCCAGCAGTTTATCCAAAAACATTCAGTACTTC.

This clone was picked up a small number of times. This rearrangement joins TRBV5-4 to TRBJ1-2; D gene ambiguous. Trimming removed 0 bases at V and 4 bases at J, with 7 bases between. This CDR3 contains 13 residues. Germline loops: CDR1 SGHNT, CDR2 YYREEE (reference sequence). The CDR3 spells CASSLDRAYGYTF. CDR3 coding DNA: TGTGCCAGCAGCTTGGACCGAGCCTATGGCTACACCTTC. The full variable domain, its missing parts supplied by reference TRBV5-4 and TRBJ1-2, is ETGVTQSPTHLIKTRGQQVTLRCSSQSGHNTVSWYQQALGQGPQFIFQYYREEENGRGNFPPRFSGLQFPNYSSELNVNALELDDSALYLCASSLDRAYGYTFGSGTRLTVV.

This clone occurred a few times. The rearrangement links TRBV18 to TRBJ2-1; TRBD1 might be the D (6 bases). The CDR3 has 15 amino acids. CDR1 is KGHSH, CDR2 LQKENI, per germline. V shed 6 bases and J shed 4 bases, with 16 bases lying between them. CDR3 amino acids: CASSSDSPSYNEQFF. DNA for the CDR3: TGTGCCAGCTCCTCGGACAGTCCCTCTTACAATGAGCAGTTCTTC. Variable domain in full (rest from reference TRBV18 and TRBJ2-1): NAGVMQNPRHLVRRRGQEARLRCSPMKGHSHVYWYRQLPEEGLKFMVYLQKENIIDESGMPKERFSAEFPKEGPSILRIQQVVRGDSAAYFCASSSDSPSYNEQFFGPGTRLTVL.

This CDR3 reads CAISETYRTANTEAFF. The CDR3 DNA reads as TGTGCCATCAGTGAAACCTATCGGACAGCGAACACTGAAGCTTTCTTT. This chain links TRBV10-3 with TRBJ1-1; D may be TRBD1 (6 bases). V was shortened by 3 bases and J by 1 base, with 15 bases between the two germline ends. Germline CDR1 reads ENHRY; CDR2 reads SYGVKD. This CDR3 contains 16 residues.

CDR3 DNA: TGTGCCAGCAGGTTGGGACAGGCTAACTATGGCTACACCTTC. This translates into CASRLGQANYGYTF. The rearrangement joins TRBV2 to TRBJ1-2; 8 nucleotides align to TRBD1. The CDR3 runs 14 residues. The germline V gene encodes CDR1 SNHLY and CDR2 FYNNEI. J was trimmed by 0 bases and V by 6 bases; bases with no gene match: 3.

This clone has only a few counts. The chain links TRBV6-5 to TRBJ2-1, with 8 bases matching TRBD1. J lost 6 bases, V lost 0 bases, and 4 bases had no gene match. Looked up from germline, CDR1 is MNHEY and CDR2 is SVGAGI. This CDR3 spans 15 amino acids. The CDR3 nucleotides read TGTGCCAGCAGTTACTCGAGGACAGGGAGCAATGAGCAGTTCTTC. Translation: CASSYSRTGSNEQFF.

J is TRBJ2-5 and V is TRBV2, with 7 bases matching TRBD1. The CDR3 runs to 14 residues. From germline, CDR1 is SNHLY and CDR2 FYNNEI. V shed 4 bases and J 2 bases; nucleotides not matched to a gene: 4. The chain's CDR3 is CASSGPGQQETQYF. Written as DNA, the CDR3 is TGTGCCAGCAGTGGCCCGGGACAGCAAGAGACCCAGTACTTC.

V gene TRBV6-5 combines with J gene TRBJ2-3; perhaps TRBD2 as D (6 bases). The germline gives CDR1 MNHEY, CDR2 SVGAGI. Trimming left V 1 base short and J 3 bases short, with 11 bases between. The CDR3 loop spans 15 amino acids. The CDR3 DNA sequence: TGTGCCAGCAGTTACTTAGCGGAGGGGACAGATACGCAGTATTTT. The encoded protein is CASSYLAEGTDTQYF.

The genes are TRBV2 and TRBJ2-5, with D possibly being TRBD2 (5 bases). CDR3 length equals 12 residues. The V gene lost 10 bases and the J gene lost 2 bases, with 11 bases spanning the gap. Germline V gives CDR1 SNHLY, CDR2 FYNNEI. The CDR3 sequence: CATRRLQETQYF. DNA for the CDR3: TGTGCCACCAGGAGGTTACAAGAGACCCAGTACTTC.

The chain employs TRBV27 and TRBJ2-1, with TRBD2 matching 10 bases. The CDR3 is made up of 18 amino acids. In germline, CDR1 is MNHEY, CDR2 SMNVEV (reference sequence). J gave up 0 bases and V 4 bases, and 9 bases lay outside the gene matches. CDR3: CASSSHRLAGSSYNEQFF. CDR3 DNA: TGTGCCAGCAGTTCTCATCGACTAGCGGGTAGCTCCTACAATGAGCAGTTCTTC.

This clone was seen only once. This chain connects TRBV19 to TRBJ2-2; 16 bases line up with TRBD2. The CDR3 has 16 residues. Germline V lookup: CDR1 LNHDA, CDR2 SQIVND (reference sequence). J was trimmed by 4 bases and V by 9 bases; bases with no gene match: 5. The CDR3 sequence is CASRGLAGGGTGELFF. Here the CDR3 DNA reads TGTGCCAGCCGGGGACTAGCGGGAGGGGGCACCGGGGAGCTGTTTTTT.

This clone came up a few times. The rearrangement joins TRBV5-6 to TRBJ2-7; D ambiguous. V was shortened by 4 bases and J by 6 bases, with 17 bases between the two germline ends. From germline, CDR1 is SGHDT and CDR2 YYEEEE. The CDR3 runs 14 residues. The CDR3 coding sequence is TGTGCCAGCAGCCCCACGTGGCCCGCCGCCGAGCAGTACTTC. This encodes CASSPTWPAAEQYF.

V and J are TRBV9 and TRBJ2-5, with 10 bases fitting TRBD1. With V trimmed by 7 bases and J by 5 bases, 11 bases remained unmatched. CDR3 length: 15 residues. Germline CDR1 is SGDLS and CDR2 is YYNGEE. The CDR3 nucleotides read TGTGCCAGCGGGCGACAGGGGGCCTTTTCGGAGACCCAGTACTTC. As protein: CASGRQGAFSETQYF.